Presented here are 9 T cell receptor beta chains from one specimen sequenced in a study of identical twins. MiXCR was run by TCRdb on the 5' RACE reads, yielding one entry per CDR3 protein. The sample lists hundreds of thousands of distinct CDR3 sequences, roughly 7% occurring once. The sample was also linked to a second study, of yellow fever vaccine responses in identical twins.

Material: memory (CD45RO+) T cells sorted from blood. Source of these receptors: a woman under 30 in good health.

This clonotype was picked up a small number of times. The chain joins TRBV4-2 to TRBJ2-1; 12 bases match TRBD2. The CDR3 loop spans 16 amino acids. Germline loops: CDR1 LGHNA, CDR2 YNFKEQ. Trimming took 3 bases from V and 8 from J; bases not matched to a gene: 8. This CDR3 is CASSQTSGGPTDEQFF. CDR3 nucleotide sequence: TGTGCCAGCAGCCAGACTAGCGGGGGCCCCACGGATGAGCAGTTCTTC.

The J gene is TRBJ2-5, the V gene TRBV7-6; tentative D call: TRBD2 (5 bases). The ends were cut back, 5 bases at V and 2 bases at J, with 21 bases in the middle. The CDR3 extends over 17 amino acids. CDR1 and CDR2 from the germline V gene are SGHVS and FNYEAQ. The CDR3 is CASSTDSTFPGQETQYF. Written as DNA, the CDR3 is TGTGCCAGCAGCACCGACTCGACTTTTCCGGGACAAGAGACCCAGTACTTC.

This clonotype has just a few counts. This CDR3 is CASRVLAAYTDTQYF. CDR3 DNA: TGCGCCAGCAGAGTACTAGCGGCCTACACAGATACGCAGTATTTT. This chain links TRBV5-1 with TRBJ2-3, with TRBD2 matching over 8 bases. V lost 5 bases, J lost 2 bases, and 7 bases stayed unmatched. Germline V gene lookup returns CDR1 SGHRS and CDR2 YFSETQ. CDR3 size: 15 residues.

The CDR3, as DNA: TGTGCCAGCAGTGGGGGAACTAGCGGGAGGTATACGCAGTATTTT. This gives the protein CASSGGTSGRYTQYF. This chain uses TRBV25-1 with TRBJ2-3; TRBD2 matches at 12 bases. Trimming cost V 4 bases and J 7 bases; bases outside gene matches: 6. CDR3 length: 15 amino acids. From germline, CDR1 is MGHDK and CDR2 SYGVNS.

This clonotype was picked up many times. The rearrangement uses TRBV20-1 and TRBJ1-1, with unresolved D. V was cut by 4 bases and J by 0 bases, with 12 bases left in between. Looked up from germline, CDR1 is DFQATT and CDR2 is SNEGSKA (reference sequence). There are 14 residues in the CDR3. In DNA form, the CDR3 reads TGCAGTGCTACTGAATGGAAACTGAACACTGAAGCTTTCTTT. Translating gives CSATEWKLNTEAFF.

This clonotype was counted many times. This chain connects TRBV6-1 to TRBJ1-2, with 8 bases that match TRBD1. V lost 6 bases, J lost 6 bases, and 6 bases stayed unmatched. Germline CDR1 reads MNHNS; CDR2 reads SASEGT. The CDR3 loop spans 13 amino acids. The CDR3 coding sequence is TGTGCCAGCAGCTGGACAGGGCTAAATGGCTACACCTTC. It is translated as CASSWTGLNGYTF.

This clonotype was observed at least ten times. The chain links TRBV6-4 to TRBJ2-1, with 9 bases that match TRBD2. Losses at the gene ends were 0 bases for V and 16 bases for J; bases not matched to a gene: 10. The CDR3 is 14 amino acids. From germline, CDR1 is MRHNA and CDR2 SNTAGT. CDR3 sequence (DNA): TGTGCCAGCAGTGACTCAGGGGCTAGCGGGGTCACTTTCTTC. Translation gives CASSDSGASGVTFF.

This clonotype was observed at least ten times. V and J are TRBV12-3 or TRBV12-4 and TRBJ2-5; 10 positions agree with TRBD1. This CDR3 is built from 13 residues. Germline trimming cut 10 bases from V and 3 bases from J; bases unmatched to any gene: 5. CDR3 sequence: CATTDRGKETQYF. The CDR3 DNA follows: TGTGCCACTACGGACAGGGGGAAAGAGACCCAGTACTTC.

This clonotype was seen many times. This chain connects TRBV4-1 to TRBJ2-5, with a weak D call TRBD1 (5 bases). CDR1 and CDR2 from the germline V gene are MGHRA and YSYEKL. This CDR3 spans 14 amino acids. V was shortened by 1 base and J by 1 base, with 7 bases between the two germline ends. In DNA, the CDR3 is TGCGCCAGCAGCCAAGGGACACTCCAAGAGACCCAGTACTTC. Translation gives CASSQGTLQETQYF.